This TCR beta chain was captured in a study of tumor and adjacent non-tumor tissue in lung cancer. About the study: Patients comprised about eleven adenocarcinoma, a couple of squamous cell carcinoma and 1 small cell lung cancer. Aged about 31 to 80 years, patients included roughly ten men and roughly 5 women with stage I to III disease.

This clonotype was seen at least ten times. No cell sorting was done before RNA was extracted from the tissue. A modified ARM-PCR protocol with three rounds of nested PCR amplified TCRbeta. TCRdb fed the multiplex PCR reads into MiXCR, producing one record per CDR3 protein. Of around 66,000 distinct CDR3 sequences in the sample, 73% are singletons; the top ten hold 25% to 30%. Sequenced: lung tumor tissue. The receptor comes from a man aged 55 to 69 with non-small cell lung cancer.

For the CDR3, the DNA is TGTGCCAGCAGTCGCGACAGGGGGGTAGGTCAGCCCCAGCATTTT. It encodes CASSRDRGVGQPQHF. The chain recombines TRBV28 with TRBJ1-5; 9 bases map to TRBD1. The V gene end was trimmed by 5 bases and the J gene end by 6 bases; junction bases not matched to a gene: 8. The CDR3 has 15 residues. Germline CDR1 and CDR2: MDHEN and SYDVKM. Based on the CDR3 plus reference TRBV28 and TRBJ1-5, the full variable domain is DVKVTQSSRYLVKRTGEKVFLECVQDMDHENMFWYRQDPGLGLRLIYFSYDVKMKEKGDIPEGYSVSREKKERFSLILESASTNQTSMYLCASSRDRGVGQPQHFGDGTRLSIL.